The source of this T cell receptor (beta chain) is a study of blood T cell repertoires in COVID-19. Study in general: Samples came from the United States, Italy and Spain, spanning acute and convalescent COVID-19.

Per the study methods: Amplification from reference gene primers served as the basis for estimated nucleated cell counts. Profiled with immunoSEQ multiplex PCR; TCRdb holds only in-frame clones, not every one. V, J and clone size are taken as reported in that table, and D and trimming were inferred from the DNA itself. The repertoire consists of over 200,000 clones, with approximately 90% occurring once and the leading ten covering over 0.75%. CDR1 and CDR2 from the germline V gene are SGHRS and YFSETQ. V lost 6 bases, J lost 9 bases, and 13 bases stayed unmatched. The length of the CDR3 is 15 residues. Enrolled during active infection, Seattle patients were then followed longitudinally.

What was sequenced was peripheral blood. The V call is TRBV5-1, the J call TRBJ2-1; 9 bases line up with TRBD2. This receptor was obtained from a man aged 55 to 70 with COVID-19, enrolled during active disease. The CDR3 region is CASTLRLAGIGEQFF. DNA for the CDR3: TGCGCCAGCACCCTGAGGCTAGCGGGAATAGGTGAGCAGTTCTTC.